These 3 T cell receptor beta chains came from one sample sequenced in a study of CD8 T cells in Susac syndrome. After extraction with the RNeasy kit, about 0.45 to 1 ug of the RNA was reverse transcribed using random hexamers. TCRdb re-called the immunoSEQ multiplex PCR reads with MiXCR, one entry per CDR3 protein. The sample carries about 210,000 distinct CDR3 sequences, around 96% recorded once. Material: CD4+ T cells from PBMCs. The receptors here all came from a human donor with multiple sclerosis.

The gene calls are TRBV18 and TRBJ1-1; 7 bases fit TRBD1. V shed 6 bases, J shed 8 bases, and the junction held 3 bases outside the gene matches. CDR3 size: 11 residues. In germline, CDR1 is KGHSH, CDR2 LQKENI. CDR3 sequence: CASSRDREAFF. The CDR3 nucleotides are TGTGCCAGCTCCCGGGACAGAGAAGCTTTCTTT.

This chain links TRBV6-5 with TRBJ1-3; TRBD1 is a possible D gene (6 bases). CDR1 and CDR2 from the germline V gene are MNHEY and SVGAGI. Trimming left V 0 bases short and J 0 bases short, with 12 bases between. The CDR3 spans 17 residues. The CDR3 DNA reads as TGTGCCAGCAGTTACTCGACCGGACAGAGCTCTGGAAACACCATATATTTT. Protein: CASSYSTGQSSGNTIYF.

The V gene is TRBV29-1, the J gene TRBJ2-1, with 12 bases that match TRBD2. The CDR3 sequence is 14 residues long. From germline, CDR1 is SQVTM and CDR2 ANQGSEA. Trimming cost V 5 bases and J 7 bases; bases outside gene matches: 6. The CDR3 DNA follows: TGCAGCGTTTCACGACTAGCGGGAGTAAATGAGCAGTTCTTC. This encodes CSVSRLAGVNEQFF.